This entry lists 2 T cell receptor beta chains sequenced from one sample in a study of T-cell reconstitution after alpha-beta-depleted transplantation in children. The library targeted TCRbeta and was prepared with unique molecular identifiers. MiXCR, run by TCRdb on the PCR reads, gives a single entry per CDR3 protein. The data show a few hundred thousand distinct CDR3 sequences, 9.5% to 15% seen once. Sample: PBMCs from the stem cell graft donor, taken from the stem cell graft. The receptors derive from a human donor who donated a stem cell graft to a child with combined immunodeficiency.

V gene TRBV2 combines with J gene TRBJ2-5; no clear D. Germline values: CDR1 SNHLY, CDR2 FYNNEI. This CDR3 has 14 amino acids. V lost 8 bases and J lost 5, with 18 bases in between. CDR3 loop: CASFTTTARETQYF. As DNA, the CDR3 is TGTGCCAGCTTTACCACAACCGCCAGGGAGACCCAGTACTTC.

The chain carries TRBV11-1 and TRBJ2-7; D may be TRBD1 (6 bases). CDR3 length equals 13 residues. Germline CDR1 and CDR2: SGHAT and FQDESV (reference sequence). V shed 2 bases and J shed 3 bases, with 8 bases lying between them. CDR3 nucleotides: TGTGCCAGCAGCTTACAGGGGCTCTACGAGCAGTACTTC. Its protein product is CASSLQGLYEQYF.